The following is a T cell receptor (beta chain) sequence with its context. Antigen: not known. Germline V gene sequence: CDR1 LNHNV, CDR2 YYDKDF (reference sequence). The CDR3 runs 12 residues. Trimming shortened V by 1 base and J by 6 bases, and 7 bases separated the two germline ends. This specimen comes from a study of cytomegalovirus exposure and HLA in healthy donors. Study observations and caveats: The authors excluded some V segments, including TRBV6-2 and TRBV6-3, as indistinguishable. The authors listed 150 to 200 TCR beta chains as cytomegalovirus-associated.

The PCR was carried out with 60 Vbeta primers and 13 Jbeta primers. Libraries were prepared by immunoSEQ multiplex PCR; TCRdb keeps only in-frame clonotypes and omits some of them. This sample has around 130,000 clones; around 72% occur once, and the top ten carry around 1.5%. This chain links TRBV15 with TRBJ2-7; no clear D. The sequenced sample was PBMCs. The receptor's source is a woman aged 18-29 years in good health and CMV-seronegative. The CDR3 here is CATSRAGLEQYF. The CDR3 nucleotides read TGTGCCACCAGCAGAGCGGGTCTCGAGCAGTACTTC. Looking up the rest from reference TRBV15 and TRBJ2-7 gives the full variable domain: DAMVIQNPRYQVTQFGKPVTLSCSQTLNHNVMYWYQQKSSQAPKLLFHYYDKDFNNEADTPDNFQSRRPNTSFCFLDIRSPGLGDTAMYLCATSRAGLEQYFGPGTRLTVT.